One sample yielded the 5 T cell receptor beta chains listed below, sequenced in a study of cytomegalovirus exposure and HLA in healthy donors. The PCR contained 60 Vbeta and 13 Jbeta primers. Sequencing used immunoSEQ multiplex PCR; TCRdb keeps in-frame clones, though not all of them. The table shows approximately 190,000 clones, with roughly 80% occurring only once. Material for sequencing was PBMCs. Receptors were obtained from a man in his forties in good health and CMV-seropositive.

The gene calls are TRBV4-3 and TRBJ1-1; the D gene is possibly TRBD1 (6 bases). The CDR3 runs to 15 residues. V lost 4 bases and J lost 1, with 13 bases in between. Germline V gives CDR1 LGHNA, CDR2 YSLEER. This CDR3 is CASSRNRVENTEAFF. In DNA, the CDR3 is TGCGCCAGCAGCCGGAACAGGGTTGAGAACACTGAAGCTTTCTTT.

The chain has TRBV7-8 and TRBJ2-5; 11 nucleotides line up with TRBD2. Germline V gives CDR1 SGHVS, CDR2 FQNEAQ. The junction had 8 bases not matched to a gene; V was cut back by 1 base and J by 4 bases. The CDR3 length is 17 residues. For the CDR3, the DNA is TGTGCCAGCAGCTTAGAAATCGCTAGCGGGGGGTCAGAGACCCAGTACTTC. It encodes CASSLEIASGGSETQYF.

This rearrangement joins TRBV7-2 to TRBJ1-2; 7 nucleotides agree with TRBD1. V dropped 1 base and J dropped 5; count of bases not matched to a gene: 4. CDR3 length: 14 residues. Germline CDR1 and CDR2: SGHTA and FQGNSA. CDR3 sequence (DNA): TGTGCCAGCAGCTTAGAACAGGGGTCGTATGGCTACACCTTC. Residues: CASSLEQGSYGYTF.

This chain joins TRBV30 and TRBJ1-6; D may be TRBD1 (6 bases). V dropped 3 bases and J dropped 9 bases, with 12 bases sitting between them. This CDR3 contains 13 residues. Germline CDR1 is GTSNPN and CDR2 is SVGIG (reference sequence). Written as DNA, the CDR3 is TGTGCCTGGAGCGCACAGGGTGGTTCACCCCTCCACTTT. Translating gives CAWSAQGGSPLHF.

This clone came up a few times. The chain couples TRBV10-3 to TRBJ2-6; a weak D match, TRBD2 (5 bases). This CDR3 region has 15 residues. Germline CDR1 ENHRY, CDR2 SYGVKD. With 6 bases removed from V and 0 bases from J, the gap between germline ends came to 9 bases. The CDR3 region has the DNA TGTGCCATCAGACGGGAAAGCTCTGGGGCCAACGTCCTGACTTTC. It translates to CAIRRESSGANVLTF.